This note documents a single T cell receptor beta chain sequence. This CDR3 region has 15 residues. As originally analysed: Amplified reference gene primers provided the basis for estimating nucleated cell counts. Profiled with immunoSEQ multiplex PCR; TCRdb holds only in-frame clones, not every one. The V and J calls and clone size come from that table; D and trimming were worked out from the DNA. In the table there are roughly 220,000 clones, 65% to 85% of which are singletons. The data are from a study of blood T cell repertoires in COVID-19. Study overall: There were acute and convalescent COVID-19 samples, and they came from the United States, Italy and Spain.

The source of this sequence is a man aged 25 to 40 with acute COVID-19. The V call is TRBV21-1, the J call TRBJ1-5. TRBV21-1 is recorded as a pseudogene. Sequencing was performed on PBMCs or T cells enriched from blood (not recorded which). Written as DNA, the CDR3 is TGTGCCAGCAGCAAGGGAGGGAGAGGGTCTCAGCCCCAGCATTTT. Protein product: CASSKGGRGSQPQHF.